A single T cell receptor (beta chain) is shown here with its context. Its antigen is still unknown. This sample is drawn from a study of beta chain features in type 1 diabetes. Of the isolated RNA, all was reverse transcribed, and so the sequenced material was expressed TCRB transcripts. Measured with immunoSEQ multiplex PCR; TCRdb has only the in-frame clones, and not every one. The table includes about 340,000 clones, roughly 14% detected once. Notes on the study in general: All four CD4+ subsets of Type 1 diabetes patients contained TCRB CDR3s that were moderately but significantly shorter.

The TCR sequence derives from a woman aged 18-30 years with type 1 diabetes. The sample comprised naive CD4+ T cells from blood.

CDR3 sequence (DNA): TGTGCCAGCAGCTTTACCGGGAGCTCCTACAGGATCTATGGCTACACCTTC. Translation gives CASSFTGSSYRIYGYTF. V and J are TRBV5-4 and TRBJ1-2; D possibly corresponds to TRBD1 (5 bases). The V gene lost 2 bases and the J gene lost 4 bases, with 21 bases spanning the gap. The CDR3 totals 17 residues. Looked up from germline, CDR1 is SGHNT and CDR2 is YYREEE (reference sequence). The variable domain in full, completed from reference TRBV5-4 and TRBJ1-2, reads ETGVTQSPTHLIKTRGQQVTLRCSSQSGHNTVSWYQQALGQGPQFIFQYYREEENGRGNFPPRFSGLQFPNYSSELNVNALELDDSALYLCASSFTGSSYRIYGYTFGSGTRLTVV.